These 30 T cell receptor beta chains share one sample of origin, sequenced in a study of PD-1 blockade in classical Hodgkin lymphoma. The data were produced by immunoSEQ multiplex PCR, yet TCRdb's version contains in-frame clones alone and is incomplete. The data contain 90,000 to 100,000 clones, roughly 76% of them seen just once; the ten biggest clones take up 15% to 20%. Each and every patient relapsed after autologous stem cell transplantation, and patients got differing brentuximab vedotin exposure. Here the sequenced sample was peripheral blood mononuclear cells (PBMCs), taken before the second cycle of nivolumab. These receptors were obtained from a human donor with classical Hodgkin lymphoma.

This rearrangement joins TRBV28 to TRBJ1-6, with D hard to call. This CDR3 has 14 amino acids. V lost 2 bases and J lost 8, with 10 bases in between. CDR1 and CDR2 from the germline V gene are MDHEN and SYDVKM. The CDR3: CASSLRQRDSPLHF. The CDR3 DNA reads as TGTGCCAGCAGTTTAAGGCAAAGGGATTCACCCCTCCACTTT.

The rearrangement uses TRBV5-1 and TRBJ1-1; a possible D gene is TRBD1 (5 bases). Per germline, CDR1 SGHRS and CDR2 YFSETQ. The CDR3 loop spans 13 amino acids. The V gene lost 4 bases and the J gene lost 1 base, with 8 bases spanning the gap. The CDR3 nucleotides read TGCGCCAGCAGCCTACAGGAGAACACTGAAGCTTTCTTT. This translates into CASSLQENTEAFF. Complete variable domain (other parts from reference TRBV5-1 and TRBJ1-1): KAGVTQTPRYLIKTRGQQVTLSCSPISGHRSVSWYQQTPGQGLQFLFEYFSETQRNKGNFPGRFSGRQFSNSRSEMNVSTLELGDSALYLCASSLQENTEAFFGQGTRLTVV.

The V gene is TRBV7-8, the J gene TRBJ2-2; 10 nucleotides line up with TRBD2. CDR1 is SGHVS, CDR2 FQNEAQ, per germline. The J segment lost 5 bases and the V segment lost 2 bases, leaving 14 bases of the junction unmatched. There are 19 residues in the CDR3. Here the CDR3 DNA reads TGTGCCAGCAGCTTACGGCCTCTAAGCGGGAGGGCCGGGACCGGGGAGCTGTTTTTT. As protein: CASSLRPLSGRAGTGELFF.

J is TRBJ2-7 and V is TRBV19; D is ambiguous. The length of the CDR3 is 14 residues. Germline CDR1 LNHDA, CDR2 SQIVND (reference sequence). Trimming took off 0 bases at V and 7 bases at J, with 13 bases between the two ends. DNA for the CDR3: TGTGCCAGTAGTATAGATATCGCCATCCGGGAGCAGTACTTC. Its protein is CASSIDIAIREQYF.

The chain couples TRBV9 to TRBJ1-2, with 9 nucleotides matching TRBD1. The CDR3 length is 16 residues. Trimming removed 4 bases from V and 4 bases from J; junction bases left unmatched: 11. The germline V gene has CDR1 SGDLS and CDR2 YYNGEE. The CDR3 DNA follows: TGTGCCAGCAGCCCCACAACAGGGACAGGGTTCTATGGCTACACCTTC. Translation gives CASSPTTGTGFYGYTF.

The chain recombines TRBV18 with TRBJ2-7, with D maybe TRBD1 (7 bases). The V gene's germline CDR1 is KGHSH and CDR2 LQKENI. The CDR3 loop spans 15 amino acids. The V end lost 6 bases, the J end lost 6 bases, and 21 bases lay between the germline ends. CDR3 DNA sequence: TGTGCCAGCTCCCGACAGGGTACCGACGGGGGCGAGCAGTACTTC. Translation gives CASSRQGTDGGEQYF.

This rearrangement joins TRBV5-1 to TRBJ1-3, with D tentatively TRBD1 (6 bases). This CDR3 has 14 amino acids. The V gene lost 6 bases and the J gene lost 0 bases, with 10 bases spanning the gap. Germline V CDR1 and CDR2: SGHRS, YFSETQ. CDR3 residues: CASTPDSSGNTIYF. The CDR3 region has the DNA TGCGCCAGCACGCCGGACAGCTCTGGAAACACCATATATTTT.

This sequence joins TRBV10-3 and TRBJ1-2; no reliable D call. V shed 0 bases and J shed 2 bases, with 13 bases lying between them. Germline CDR1 and CDR2: ENHRY and SYGVKD. The CDR3 is 16 amino acids. The DNA of the CDR3 is TGTGCCATCAGTGAGTCAGTGGCAGCTACCAACTATGGCTACACCTTC. This translates into CAISESVAATNYGYTF.

V is TRBV10-3 and J is TRBJ1-3; D not certain. Germline lookup yields CDR1 ENHRY and CDR2 SYGVKD. Deletions cut 2 bases from V and 4 bases from J, with 9 bases between. The CDR3 spans 14 residues. The CDR3 DNA reads TGTGCCATCAGTGAGCAAAGCGGCGGAAACACCATATATTTT. This encodes CAISEQSGGNTIYF.

V usage is TRBV10-2 and J usage is TRBJ2-1, with 11 nucleotides matching TRBD2. J lost 9 bases, V lost 4 bases, and 5 bases had no gene match. The germline V gene encodes CDR1 WSHSY and CDR2 SAAADI. The CDR3 extends over 14 amino acids. The CDR3 DNA is TGCGCCAGCAGTGTACTAGCGGGAGTGGGTGAGCAGTTCTTC. This codes for CASSVLAGVGEQFF.

The chain recombines TRBV29-1 with TRBJ1-2, with 8 bases lining up with TRBD1. The V segment lost 7 bases and the J segment 3 bases; nucleotides outside the gene matches: 7. The germline CDR1 and CDR2 sequences are SQVTM and ANQGSEA. This CDR3 is 13 amino acids long. The CDR3 sequence is CSAKEQGDYGYTF. The CDR3 region has the DNA TGCAGCGCTAAGGAACAGGGGGACTATGGCTACACCTTC. Filled out from reference TRBV29-1 and TRBJ1-2, the complete variable domain reads SAVISQKPSRDICQRGTSLTIQCQVDSQVTMMFWYRQQPGQSLTLIATANQGSEATYESGFVIDKFPISRPNLTFSTLTVSNMSPEDSSIYLCSAKEQGDYGYTFGSGTRLTVV.

This clone was detected a few times. CDR3 protein: CASRDLYEQYF. CDR3 DNA: TGTGCCAGCAGGGATCTCTACGAGCAGTACTTC. V and J are TRBV6-6 and TRBJ2-7; D is unclear. The V gene's germline CDR1 is MNHNY and CDR2 SVGAGI (reference sequence). There are 11 residues in the CDR3. Trimming removed 6 bases from V and 3 bases from J, with 6 bases in between.

Notes on this clone: The same CDR3 is also encoded by other DNA sequences in this sample. V usage is TRBV9 and J usage is TRBJ2-3; the D is unclear. V lost 0 bases and J 1 base, leaving 3 bases between the germline ends. CDR3 length: 13 residues. Germline assignment: CDR1 SGDLS and CDR2 YYNGEE. CDR3 protein: CASSVVGTDTQYF. The CDR3 bases are TGTGCCAGCAGCGTAGTTGGCACAGATACGCAGTATTTT.

This sequence joins TRBV7-2 and TRBJ2-5; TRBD2 matches at 8 bases. J was trimmed by 2 bases and V by 0 bases; bases with no gene match: 5. This CDR3 contains 16 residues. The germline gives CDR1 SGHTA, CDR2 FQGNSA. The CDR3 DNA reads TGTGCCAGCAGCTTAGCAGCAACTAGCGGACAAGAGACCCAGTACTTC. It specifies CASSLAATSGQETQYF.

The chain links TRBV15 to TRBJ1-2; 7 nucleotides align to TRBD1. J was trimmed by 6 bases and V by 2 bases; bases with no gene match: 3. CDR3 length equals 13 residues. Germline assignment: CDR1 LNHNV and CDR2 YYDKDF (reference sequence). The CDR3 coding sequence is TGTGCCACCAGCAGACGGACAGGCGATGGCTACACCTTC. As protein: CATSRRTGDGYTF. The complete variable domain, with remaining parts taken from reference TRBV15 and TRBJ1-2, reads DAMVIQNPRYQVTQFGKPVTLSCSQTLNHNVMYWYQQKSSQAPKLLFHYYDKDFNNEADTPDNFQSRRPNTSFCFLDIRSPGLGDTAMYLCATSRRTGDGYTFGSGTRLTVV.

This sequence joins TRBV27 and TRBJ2-2, with D tentatively TRBD2 (5 bases). CDR3 length: 17 residues. CDR1 is MNHEY and CDR2 is SMNVEV in the germline V gene (reference sequence). The V end was cut by 1 base, the J end by 4 bases, with 16 bases between. The CDR3 reads CASSLLVGGRGTGELFF. The DNA of the CDR3 is TGTGCCAGCAGTTTATTGGTCGGAGGCCGCGGCACCGGGGAGCTGTTTTTT.

In this sample, this clone turned up a few times. The chain recombines TRBV2 with TRBJ1-1; the D is unclear. Germline V CDR1 and CDR2: SNHLY, FYNNEI. V was cut by 6 bases and J by 5 bases, with 16 bases left in between. The CDR3 has 14 amino acids. The CDR3 coding sequence is TGTGCCAGCAGGGGGTTCGCCTCTGGGACTGAAGCTTTCTTT. Protein product: CASRGFASGTEAFF.

This sequence joins TRBV5-1 and TRBJ1-2; 7 bases are shared with TRBD1. V was clipped by 0 bases and J by 8 bases; unmatched bases: 4. This CDR3 has 13 amino acids. The germline V gene has CDR1 SGHRS and CDR2 YFSETQ. The CDR3 DNA follows: TGCGCCAGCAGCTTGGAGACAGGGAGCGGCTACACCTTC. Translating gives CASSLETGSGYTF.

CDR3 protein: CASSLLGGGVHTGELFF. The CDR3, as DNA: TGTGCCAGCAGTCTCCTAGGGGGCGGGGTTCACACCGGGGAGCTGTTTTTT. V is TRBV28 and J is TRBJ2-2; TRBD1 is a possible D gene (7 bases). Germline V gene data show CDR1 as MDHEN and CDR2 as SYDVKM. With 5 bases removed from V and 3 bases from J, the gap between germline ends came to 19 bases. This CDR3 contains 17 residues.

This chain uses TRBV25-1 with TRBJ1-4, with D maybe TRBD1 (5 bases). The CDR3 consists of 14 residues. Per the germline V gene, CDR1 is MGHDK and CDR2 is SYGVNS. V shed 7 bases and J shed 0 bases, with 9 bases lying between them. CDR3 coding DNA: TGTGCCAGCAACCCGGGGGCAACTAATGAAAAACTGTTTTTT. This gives the protein CASNPGATNEKLFF.

The rearrangement uses TRBV10-3 and TRBJ2-3; D may correspond to TRBD1 or TRBD2 (8 bases each). The V end lost 0 bases, the J end lost 4 bases, and 32 bases lay between the germline ends. Per the germline V gene, CDR1 is ENHRY and CDR2 is SYGVKD. CDR3 length: 22 residues. CDR3: CAISESMATGVSSGDRPDTQYF. In DNA, the CDR3 is TGTGCCATCAGTGAGTCGATGGCGACAGGGGTTAGTAGCGGGGACCGTCCAGATACGCAGTATTTT.

This clone appeared a few times. This chain links TRBV6-5 with TRBJ1-5; D not resolved. This CDR3 comprises 14 residues. Trimming removed 6 bases from V and 0 bases from J, with 9 bases in between. Germline V lookup: CDR1 MNHEY, CDR2 SVGAGI. For the CDR3, the DNA is TGTGCCAGCAGCCCGGCAAGTAGCAATCAGCCCCAGCATTTT. Its protein is CASSPASSNQPQHF.

The chain recombines TRBV5-1 with TRBJ1-2; TRBD1 matches at 7 bases. V was pared by 0 bases and J by 7 bases, with 18 bases of the junction left unmatched. This CDR3 has 18 amino acids. Germline V gene lookup returns CDR1 SGHRS and CDR2 YFSETQ. The DNA for the CDR3 is TGCGCCAGCAGCTTGGTGGCTCGTGGATTCCAGGGGGTCGGTGGCTACACCTTC. Its protein is CASSLVARGFQGVGGYTF.

The chain links TRBV20-1 to TRBJ2-5; no reliable D call. This CDR3 spans 11 amino acids. Per the germline V gene, CDR1 is DFQATT and CDR2 is SNEGSKA (reference sequence). V gave up 2 bases and J gave up 4 bases, with 5 bases separating them. This chain's CDR3 is CSARLGETQYF. Written as DNA, the CDR3 is TGCAGTGCTAGACTCGGAGAGACCCAGTACTTC.

The chain uses TRBV5-1 and TRBJ1-1, with no clear D. This CDR3 comprises 15 residues. Trimming removed 6 bases at V and 0 bases at J, with 15 bases between. The germline V gene encodes CDR1 SGHRS and CDR2 YFSETQ. The CDR3 spells CASTLEGSLNTEAFF. CDR3 in DNA: TGCGCCAGCACCTTAGAGGGTAGCCTGAACACTGAAGCTTTCTTT.

CDR3 in DNA: TGTGCCAGCAGCCCCCCCTGGACTAGCGGGAGAGGGCAGTACTTC. This gives the protein CASSPPWTSGRGQYF. The rearrangement links TRBV7-8 to TRBJ2-7, with 13 bases that match TRBD2. In germline, CDR1 is SGHVS, CDR2 FQNEAQ. This CDR3 comprises 15 residues. J lost 9 bases, V lost 5 bases, and 10 bases had no gene match.

V and J are TRBV12-5 and TRBJ1-4; 7 nucleotides line up with TRBD1. Germline V gives CDR1 LGHNT, CDR2 FRNRAP. J was trimmed by 7 bases and V by 6 bases; bases with no gene match: 11. The CDR3 sequence is 15 residues long. DNA for the CDR3: TGTGCTAGTGGGCCCCGACAGGGTTGGTGTGAAAAACTGTTTTTT. Protein: CASGPRQGWCEKLFF.

Only one count was recorded for this clone. The chain joins TRBV19 to TRBJ2-1, with 9 nucleotides matching TRBD2. Germline-derived CDR1 and CDR2 are LNHDA and SQIVND (reference sequence). The CDR3 totals 16 residues. J lost 8 bases, V lost 2 bases, and 10 bases had no gene match. DNA of the CDR3: TGTGCCAGTAGTATATCCGGGACTAGCCTGGGCGATGAGCAGTTCTTC. Encoded protein: CASSISGTSLGDEQFF.

The chain employs TRBV19 and TRBJ2-3; D unclear. V was shortened by 3 bases and J by 4 bases, with 8 bases between the two germline ends. The germline V gene has CDR1 LNHDA and CDR2 SQIVND (reference sequence). CDR3 length equals 13 residues. This CDR3 is CASSISAADTQYF. CDR3 nucleotides: TGTGCCAGTAGTATCTCGGCAGCAGATACGCAGTATTTT.

The chain couples TRBV19 to TRBJ2-7, with 8 bases identical to TRBD1. The CDR3 spans 14 residues. The germline V gene has CDR1 LNHDA and CDR2 SQIVND (reference sequence). V lost 3 bases to trimming and J lost 2 bases; unmatched junction nucleotides: 3. The CDR3 loop reads CASSMTGDTYEQYF. CDR3 nucleotide sequence: TGTGCCAGTAGTATGACAGGGGATACCTACGAGCAGTACTTC.